This entry lists 26 T cell receptor beta chains sequenced from one sample in a study of vaccination and CD4 T cells after COVID-19. The study sequenced cultured CD4+ T cell DNA using the Oncomine TCR Beta short-read assay. TCRdb reprocessed the PCR reads via MiXCR and lists one record per CDR3 protein. The sample carries about 14,000 distinct CDR3 sequences, around half recorded once. Their recognized antigens are unknown. Regarding treatment: approximately 9-day PBMC culture with coronavirus spike peptide pools or control peptides (ViraFEST assay). Sequencing used CD4+ T cells from blood, cultured in vitro, obtained before SARS-CoV-2 vaccination. These receptors originate from a human donor who had recovered from COVID-19.

This clonotype has more than one count but fewer than ten. The chain couples TRBV7-8 to TRBJ2-1, with TRBD2 identical over 10 bases. V was clipped by 0 bases and J by 0 bases; unmatched bases: 11. CDR3 length equals 20 residues. In germline, CDR1 is SGHVS, CDR2 FQNEAQ. The DNA for the CDR3 is TGTGCCAGCAGCTTAGCGGGGGCTAGCGGGGGCTATAGCTCCTACAATGAGCAGTTCTTC. Protein sequence: CASSLAGASGGYSSYNEQFF.

As for this clonotype: The junction shows a germline mismatch at one end, possibly a read error. CDR3 in amino acids: CPSSYSDTPRDEQYF. The CDR3 nucleotides are TGTCCCAGCAGTTACTCGGACACCCCTCGGGACGAGCAGTACTTC. V and J are TRBV6-2 or TRBV6-3 and TRBJ2-7; D is perhaps TRBD1 (5 bases). In germline, CDR1 is MNHEY, CDR2 SVGEGT. The CDR3 is 15 residues long.

The chain links TRBV5-1 to TRBJ1-2, with unresolved D. Germline V gene sequence: CDR1 SGHRS, CDR2 YFSETQ. The CDR3 spans 15 residues. V was trimmed by 3 bases and J by 0 bases, leaving 12 bases between them. The CDR3 is CASSSDGRSNYGYTF. CDR3 nucleotides: TGCGCCAGCAGCTCGGACGGAAGATCTAACTATGGCTACACCTTC.

V and J are TRBV28 and TRBJ1-2; tentative D call: TRBD1 (6 bases). Trimming removed 2 bases at V and 7 bases at J, with 11 bases between. The CDR3 covers 13 residues. From germline, CDR1 is MDHEN and CDR2 SYDVKM. CDR3 loop: CASSLGGRFGYTF. The CDR3 bases are TGTGCCAGCAGTTTAGGGGGGCGGTTTGGCTACACCTTC.

The rearrangement uses TRBV20-1 and TRBJ2-7, with TRBD2 matching 7 bases. Germline V gene data show CDR1 as DFQATT and CDR2 as SNEGSKA (reference sequence). With 6 bases clipped from V and 1 base from J, the junction kept 12 bases outside the gene matches. The CDR3 covers 15 residues. CDR3 loop: CSARPLADRSYEQYF. The DNA of the CDR3 is TGCAGTGCAAGACCCCTAGCGGACCGTTCCTACGAGCAGTACTTC.

In its sample, this clonotype was seen a few times. V gene TRBV20-1 combines with J gene TRBJ1-5; 7 nucleotides agree with TRBD1. In germline, CDR1 is DFQATT, CDR2 SNEGSKA (reference sequence). The CDR3 runs 13 residues. The ends lost 5 bases at V and 3 bases at J; junction bases unmatched: 4. Here the CDR3 reads CSASGTVNQPQHF. In nucleotides, the CDR3 is TGCAGTGCTTCAGGGACAGTCAATCAGCCCCAGCATTTT.

The V gene is TRBV19, the J gene TRBJ1-1, with D possibly TRBD1 on 5 matching bases. The germline CDR1 and CDR2 sequences are LNHDA and SQIVND (reference sequence). The CDR3 extends over 15 amino acids. V shed 5 bases and J shed 4 bases, with 17 bases lying between them. DNA of the CDR3: TGTGCCAGTAGTCCCGCGAATCCGGGGGGCACTGAAGCTTTCTTT. Translated, it gives CASSPANPGGTEAFF.

A few counts support this clonotype. The chain has TRBV10-1 and TRBJ1-1; D unresolved. V lost 4 bases and J 1 base, leaving 7 bases between the germline ends. Germline V gene sequence: CDR1 WNHNN, CDR2 SYGVQD (reference sequence). This CDR3 contains 13 residues. The CDR3 spells CASSGNRNTEAFF. The CDR3 DNA follows: TGCGCCAGCAGTGGAAACAGGAACACTGAAGCTTTCTTT.

The V call is TRBV19, the J call TRBJ1-6, with 11 bases matching TRBD1. The CDR3 covers 15 residues. Trimming cost V 5 bases and J 7 bases; bases outside gene matches: 4. The germline V gene encodes CDR1 LNHDA and CDR2 SQIVND (reference sequence). CDR3: CASSVGTGGNSPLHF. The DNA of the CDR3 is TGTGCCAGTAGTGTAGGGACAGGGGGAAATTCACCCCTCCACTTT.

The chain is built from TRBV7-6 and TRBJ2-2; 7 bases fit TRBD1. Per the germline V gene, CDR1 is SGHVS and CDR2 is FNYEAQ. The CDR3 has 14 amino acids. V trimming: 11 bases; J trimming: 1 base; junction bases outside the gene matches: 7. CDR3 in amino acids: CASQQGMNTGELFF. In nucleotides, the CDR3 is TGTGCCTCCCAACAGGGGATGAACACCGGGGAGCTGTTTTTT. The full variable domain, with the rest looked up from reference TRBV7-6 and TRBJ2-2, is GAGVSQSPRYKVTKRGQDVALRCDPISGHVSLYWYRQALGQGPEFLTYFNYEAQQDKSGLPNDRFSAERPEGSISTLTIQRTEQRDSAMYRCASQQGMNTGELFFGEGSRLTVL.

This clonotype appeared a few times. The chain links TRBV7-2 to TRBJ2-7; D ambiguous. CDR3 length: 12 residues. Germline V gene lookup returns CDR1 SGHTA and CDR2 FQGNSA. Trimming left V 1 base short and J 6 bases short, with 7 bases between. The CDR3 is CASSLVGIEQYF. CDR3 DNA sequence: TGTGCCAGCAGCTTAGTGGGAATCGAGCAGTACTTC.

This clonotype was detected only a few times. The chain employs TRBV6-1 and TRBJ2-2; D gene unclear. CDR3 length: 13 residues. Germline loops: CDR1 MNHNS, CDR2 SASEGT. Between the trimmed V and J ends, which lost 6 bases and 6 bases, there was a span of 11 bases. CDR3 DNA: TGTGCCAGCAGGCGCGACACCCCCGGGGAGCTGTTTTTT. This encodes CASRRDTPGELFF.

J is TRBJ2-1 and V is TRBV27, with D possibly matching TRBD1 (5 bases). CDR1 MNHEY and CDR2 SMNVEV come from the germline V gene (reference sequence). The ends were cut back, 7 bases at V and 1 base at J, with 11 bases in the middle. The CDR3 has 14 amino acids. The CDR3 is CASTHTGSYNEQFF. The CDR3 DNA reads TGTGCCAGCACACATACAGGTTCCTACAATGAGCAGTTCTTC.

This clonotype was counted a few times. The chain carries TRBV19 and TRBJ2-7; 8 nucleotides align to TRBD1. The CDR3 totals 17 residues. The V segment lost 6 bases and the J segment 5 bases; nucleotides outside the gene matches: 18. CDR1 and CDR2 from the germline V gene are LNHDA and SQIVND (reference sequence). The CDR3 spells CASSRLVGRAGGNEQYF. CDR3 nucleotide sequence: TGTGCCAGTAGCAGACTGGTCGGACGGGCAGGGGGCAACGAGCAGTACTTC.

The chain carries TRBV2 and TRBJ2-7; 12 bases are a match to TRBD1. The CDR3 totals 14 residues. Looked up from germline, CDR1 is SNHLY and CDR2 is FYNNEI. V dropped 9 bases and J dropped 3; count of bases not matched to a gene: 6. The CDR3 protein is CASARDRGLYEQYF. In DNA, the CDR3 is TGTGCCAGTGCCCGGGACAGGGGGCTCTACGAGCAGTACTTC.

In DNA form, the CDR3 reads TGTGCCAGCAGCTCTGGACAGGGACGGGAGACCCAGTACTTC. This translates into CASSSGQGRETQYF. The J gene is TRBJ2-5, the V gene TRBV5-4, with TRBD1 matching over 8 bases. The CDR3 loop spans 14 amino acids. Germline V CDR1 and CDR2: SGHNT, YYREEE (reference sequence). J lost 5 bases, V lost 3 bases, and 6 bases had no gene match. Full variable domain (outside the CDR3, taken from reference TRBV5-4 and TRBJ2-5): ETGVTQSPTHLIKTRGQQVTLRCSSQSGHNTVSWYQQALGQGPQFIFQYYREEENGRGNFPPRFSGLQFPNYSSELNVNALELDDSALYLCASSSGQGRETQYFGPGTRLLVL.

J is TRBJ2-5 and V is TRBV2; a possible D gene is TRBD2 (6 bases). The CDR3 totals 12 residues. Germline lookup yields CDR1 SNHLY and CDR2 FYNNEI. V was clipped by 8 bases and J by 1 base, with 8 bases between them. The CDR3 protein is CASGGPQETQYF. The DNA of the CDR3 is TGTGCCAGCGGAGGGCCCCAAGAGACCCAGTACTTC.

In its sample, this clonotype was seen once. The genes are TRBV2 and TRBJ2-7; possibly TRBD2 for D (7 bases). The germline CDR1 and CDR2 sequences are SNHLY and FYNNEI. V was clipped by 4 bases and J by 5 bases, with 21 bases between them. The CDR3 runs 16 residues. In DNA, the CDR3 is TGTGCCAGCAGTGCCCCCCCGGGGGGCAGAGTCAACGAGCAGTACTTC. Its translation is CASSAPPGGRVNEQYF.

This clonotype has only a few counts. V gene TRBV30 combines with J gene TRBJ1-5, with 10 positions matching TRBD1. The junction had 5 bases not matched to a gene; V was cut back by 1 base and J by 8 bases. This CDR3 has 14 residues. The V gene's germline CDR1 is GTSNPN and CDR2 SVGIG (reference sequence). This chain's CDR3 is CAWSDGQGVKPQHF. The CDR3 DNA follows: TGTGCCTGGAGTGACGGACAGGGGGTGAAGCCCCAGCATTTT.

The V and J genes are TRBV6-1 and TRBJ1-5; no clear D. The CDR3 runs 14 residues. Germline values: CDR1 MNHNS, CDR2 SASEGT. V was shortened by 8 bases and J by 0 bases, with 11 bases between the two germline ends. This chain's CDR3 is CASRSGYSNQPQHF. CDR3 nucleotide sequence: TGTGCCAGCCGATCGGGGTATAGCAATCAGCCCCAGCATTTT.

This clonotype has a handful of counts. This chain uses TRBV10-3 with TRBJ2-3; unclear D gene. V lost 4 bases to trimming and J lost 0 bases, with 8 bases between them. The CDR3 sequence is 14 residues long. CDR1 is ENHRY and CDR2 is SYGVKD in the germline V gene. CDR3 amino acids: CAISGPTSTDTQYF. The CDR3 DNA is TGTGCCATCAGTGGTCCAACTAGCACAGATACGCAGTATTTT.

This chain uses TRBV30 with TRBJ1-1; D remains unclear. Germline V gives CDR1 GTSNPN, CDR2 SVGIG (reference sequence). V lost 4 bases and J lost 4, with 7 bases in between. This CDR3 is built from 11 residues. The CDR3 loop is CAWKPGTEAFF. Written as DNA, the CDR3 is TGTGCCTGGAAGCCGGGCACTGAAGCTTTCTTT.

V and J are TRBV4-3 and TRBJ1-2, with D tentatively TRBD1 (5 bases). Per the germline V gene, CDR1 is LGHNA and CDR2 is YSLEER. V shed 3 bases and J shed 0 bases, with 17 bases lying between them. This CDR3 spans 17 amino acids. The CDR3 DNA follows: TGCGCCAGCAGCCAGGAACCCTCAGGGAACCCTAACTATGGCTACACCTTC. Residues: CASSQEPSGNPNYGYTF.

The genes are TRBV10-3 and TRBJ2-3; 9 bases map to TRBD2. J lost 6 bases, V lost 7 bases, and 8 bases had no gene match. From germline, CDR1 is ENHRY and CDR2 SYGVKD. The CDR3 sequence is 14 residues long. Here the CDR3 reads CAINIAGETDTQYF. Written as DNA, the CDR3 is TGTGCCATCAACATAGCGGGAGAGACGGATACGCAGTATTTT.

This clonotype was seen a handful of times. The chain couples TRBV10-3 to TRBJ1-2; D not certain. The CDR3 totals 13 residues. Between the trimmed V and J ends, which lost 1 base and 8 bases, there was a span of 11 bases. CDR1 ENHRY and CDR2 SYGVKD come from the germline V gene. The CDR3 DNA is TGTGCCATCAGTGAGTTGAGGGTAGGAGGCTACACCTTC. It specifies CAISELRVGGYTF.

This clonotype was counted once. The chain employs TRBV29-1 and TRBJ1-1; D is undetermined. The CDR3 extends over 14 amino acids. The V and J ends lost 6 bases and 3 bases respectively, with 17 bases between them. The germline CDR1 and CDR2 sequences are SQVTM and ANQGSEA. DNA of the CDR3: TGCAGCGTCACGTTCGGAGACATGGACACTGAAGCTTTCTTT. Its protein is CSVTFGDMDTEAFF.